This T cell receptor beta chain comes out of a study of early T cells in non-severe SARS-CoV-2 infection. For the study at large: Chains stayed unpaired after sequencing of bulk RNA from unsorted whole blood. Study-level results: Anti-spike CD8 responses were favored in VDJdb matching, and private and CD4 specificities were missed.

Trimming stripped 4 bases from V and 3 bases from J, with 12 bases between. CDR1 and CDR2 from the germline V gene are SGHTA and FQGNSA. This CDR3 comprises 14 residues. This clonotype was observed a handful of times. Its antigen is unknown. TCRdb reprocessed the 5' RACE reads with MiXCR, giving one entry per CDR3 protein. Among 85,000 to 90,000 distinct CDR3 sequences listed, about 14% were seen once. This TCR was recovered from an adult who was a healthcare worker with PCR-confirmed SARS-CoV-2 infection or an uninfected control (not recorded which). The sequenced material came from whole blood. The chain has TRBV7-2 and TRBJ2-5; D might be TRBD1 (6 bases). CDR3 region: CASSSRDTKETQYF. The CDR3 DNA is TGTGCCAGCAGCTCACGGGACACCAAAGAGACCCAGTACTTC.